This T cell receptor (beta chain) was sequenced during a study of OX40 agonist ivuxolimab in advanced cancers. Findings and caveats of the study: Averaged across samples, CD8+ T cells carried more expanded clones than CD4+ did. At 0.1 to 3.0 mg/kg, clonal expansion of CD4+ and CD8+ blood T cells had occurred by week 6. Partial responders dosed at 0.1-3.0 mg/kg displayed clonal expansion ranking among the lowest.

The repertoire was sequenced with immunoSEQ multiplex PCR; TCRdb's copy has only in-frame clones and lacks some. Seen here are tens of thousands of clones, roughly 90% observed once, and the top ten hold roughly 0.98%. Blood sampling took place at baseline, cycle 4 day 1, and cycle 7 day 1. Of note for this clone: The antigen is undetermined.

The source of this sequence is an adult with an advanced solid tumor such as melanoma, head and neck, liver or kidney cancer. The specimen comprised CD4+ or CD8+ T cells sorted from blood, sampled in a trial of the OX40 agonist ivuxolimab.

CDR3 DNA: TGCGCCAGCAGCCACGGGACAGGGGTCACCGGGGAGCTGTTTTTT. It encodes CASSHGTGVTGELFF. The chain combines TRBV5-1 with TRBJ2-2; 10 bases agree with TRBD1. Germline CDR1 is SGHRS and CDR2 is YFSETQ. The V gene end was trimmed by 4 bases and the J gene end by 4 bases; junction bases not matched to a gene: 4. This CDR3 comprises 15 residues.